These 5 T cell receptor beta chains originate from one sample sequenced in a study of technical replicates of blood from a few donors (dated by TCRdb to 2017 to 2019). The library was generated by the immunoSEQ multiplex PCR assay. Imported from immuneACCESS, the table was reduced by TCRdb to in-frame sequences with V and J called. These copies leave out some clones; in studies compared against another copy, an unresolved V gene accounts for under half, and the cause of the remainder is not known. The sample yields approximately 85,000 clones; 94% were counted once. 0.26% of the sample is in the top ten clones. The sample taken for sequencing was T cells isolated from PBMCs. Receptor source: a human donor in good health.

The chain employs TRBV10-1 and TRBJ2-1, with 7 bases that match TRBD1. The CDR3 covers 17 residues. CDR1 is WNHNN and CDR2 is SYGVQD in the germline V gene (reference sequence). The V and J ends lost 3 bases and 7 bases, in that order; junction bases with no gene match: 15. CDR3 loop: CASSDPLRSEGANEQFF. The CDR3 DNA follows: TGCGCCAGCAGTGACCCCCTCCGCAGCGAGGGGGCGAATGAGCAGTTCTTC.

This clone was found once. The chain carries TRBV5-4 and TRBJ1-3; D gene uncertain. Looked up from germline, CDR1 is SGHNT and CDR2 is YYREEE (reference sequence). V was shortened by 2 bases and J by 2 bases, with 2 bases between the two germline ends. The CDR3 covers 12 residues. The CDR3 region has the DNA TGTGCCAGCAGCTTTACTGGAAACACCATATATTTT. Protein sequence: CASSFTGNTIYF.

The genes are TRBV12-5 and TRBJ2-2; a weak D match, TRBD2 (6 bases). Per germline, CDR1 LGHNT and CDR2 FRNRAP. V was shortened by 3 bases and J by 8 bases, with 19 bases between the two germline ends. The CDR3 runs 16 residues. CDR3 nucleotide sequence: TGTGCTAGTGGTTTCGGTGCGGGGCGGTTACGAGGGGAGCTGTTTTTT. Translated: CASGFGAGRLRGELFF.

The chain employs TRBV5-1 and TRBJ1-2; maybe TRBD1 (6 bases). The CDR3 contains 16 residues. Per germline, CDR1 SGHRS and CDR2 YFSETQ. Trimming took 4 bases from V and 2 from J, leaving 18 bases between them. The CDR3 coding sequence is TGCGCCAGCAGCCTGTCGGGGGGCCAATCGAACTATGGCTACACCTTC. Translation gives CASSLSGGQSNYGYTF. Drawing the rest from reference TRBV5-1 and TRBJ1-2, the complete variable domain is KAGVTQTPRYLIKTRGQQVTLSCSPISGHRSVSWYQQTPGQGLQFLFEYFSETQRNKGNFPGRFSGRQFSNSRSEMNVSTLELGDSALYLCASSLSGGQSNYGYTFGSGTRLTVV.

V gene TRBV6-5 combines with J gene TRBJ2-7; D is undetermined. Germline CDR1 and CDR2: MNHEY and SVGAGI. The CDR3 runs 15 residues. V was pared by 0 bases and J by 0 bases, with 9 bases between. CDR3 bases: TGTGCCAGCAGTTACTCGTCGCTCAGCTCCTACGAGCAGTACTTC. It specifies CASSYSSLSSYEQYF.